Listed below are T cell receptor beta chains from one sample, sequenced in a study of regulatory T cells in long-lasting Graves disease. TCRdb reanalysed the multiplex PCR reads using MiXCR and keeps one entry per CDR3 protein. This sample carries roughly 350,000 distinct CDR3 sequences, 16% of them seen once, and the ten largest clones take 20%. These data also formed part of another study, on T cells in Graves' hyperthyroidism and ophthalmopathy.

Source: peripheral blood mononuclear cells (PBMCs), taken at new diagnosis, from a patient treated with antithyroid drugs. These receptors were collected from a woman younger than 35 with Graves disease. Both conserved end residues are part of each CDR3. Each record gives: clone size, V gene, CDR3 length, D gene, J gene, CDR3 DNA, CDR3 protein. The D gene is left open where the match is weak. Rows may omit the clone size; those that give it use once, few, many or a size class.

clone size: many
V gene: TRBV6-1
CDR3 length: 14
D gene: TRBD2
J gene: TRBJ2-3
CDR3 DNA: TGTGCCAGCACTTTAGCGGGGAGCACAGATACGCAGTATTTT
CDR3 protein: CASTLAGSTDTQYF

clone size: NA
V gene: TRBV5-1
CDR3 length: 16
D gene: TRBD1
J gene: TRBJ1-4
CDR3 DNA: TGCGCCAGCAGCACCGGCAGGGGGTTAGGTAGCGAAAAACTGTTTTTT
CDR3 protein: CASSTGRGLGSEKLFF

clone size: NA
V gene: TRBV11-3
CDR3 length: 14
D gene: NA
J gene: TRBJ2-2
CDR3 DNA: TGTGCCAGCAGTTTCTCAGGGTACACCGGGGAGCTGTTTTTT
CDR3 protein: CASSFSGYTGELFF

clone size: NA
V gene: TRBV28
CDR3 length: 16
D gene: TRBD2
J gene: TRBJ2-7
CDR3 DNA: TGTGCCAGCAGTTTTTCTCGGACTAGCGGGACCTACGAGCAGTACTTC
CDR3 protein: CASSFSRTSGTYEQYF

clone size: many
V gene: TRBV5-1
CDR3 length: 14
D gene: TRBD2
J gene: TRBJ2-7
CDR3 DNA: TGCGCCAGCAGCGTTAGCGGGGCCTCCTACGAGCAGTACTTC
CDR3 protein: CASSVSGASYEQYF

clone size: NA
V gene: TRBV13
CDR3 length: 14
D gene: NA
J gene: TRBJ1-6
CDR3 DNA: TGTGCCAGCAGCTCAAGGGGGGTTAATTCACCCCTCCACTTT
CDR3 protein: CASSSRGVNSPLHF

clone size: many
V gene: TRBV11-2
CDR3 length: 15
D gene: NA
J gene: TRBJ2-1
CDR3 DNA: TGTGCCAGCAGCCCCATCATCCCCCAAGTTGGTGAGCAGTTCTTC
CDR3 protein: CASSPIIPQVGEQFF

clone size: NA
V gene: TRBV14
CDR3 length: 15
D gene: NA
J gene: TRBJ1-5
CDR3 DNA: TGTGCCAGCAGCCAAGGTGGGGCTGGGAATCAGCCCCAGCATTTT
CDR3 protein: CASSQGGAGNQPQHF

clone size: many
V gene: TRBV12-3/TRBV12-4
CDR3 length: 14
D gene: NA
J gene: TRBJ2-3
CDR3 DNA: TGTGCCAGCAGTTTAGACAGGGCTTGGAATACGCAGTATTTT
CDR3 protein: CASSLDRAWNTQYF

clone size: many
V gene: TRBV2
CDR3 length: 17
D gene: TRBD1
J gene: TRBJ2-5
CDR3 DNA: TGTGCCAGCAGCACCTGGGACAGGGGTTCGTACGAAGAGACCCAGTACTTC
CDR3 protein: CASSTWDRGSYEETQYF

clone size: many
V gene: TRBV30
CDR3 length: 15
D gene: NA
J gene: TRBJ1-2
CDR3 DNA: TGTGCCTGGGGGGGGGGGACTCTGAGGAACTATGGCTACACCTTC
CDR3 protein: CAWGGGTLRNYGYTF

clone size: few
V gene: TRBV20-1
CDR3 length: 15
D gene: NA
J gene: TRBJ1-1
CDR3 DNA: TGCAGTGCTAGAGTAACAGGAGCTAGGAACACTGAAGCTTTCTTT
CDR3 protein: CSARVTGARNTEAFF

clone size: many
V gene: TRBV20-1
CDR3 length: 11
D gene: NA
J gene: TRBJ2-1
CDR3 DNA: TGCAGTGCTAGCTGGCTGAATGAGCAGTTCTTC
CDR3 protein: CSASWLNEQFF

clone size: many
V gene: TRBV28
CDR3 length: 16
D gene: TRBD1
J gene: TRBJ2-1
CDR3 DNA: TGTGCCAGCAGCCGAATCAGGGGGAGCTCCTACAATGAGCAGTTCTTC
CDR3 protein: CASSRIRGSSYNEQFF

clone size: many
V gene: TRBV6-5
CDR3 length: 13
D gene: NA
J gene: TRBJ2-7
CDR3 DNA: TGTGCCAGCAGTTACTCGATTGGCTACGAGCAGTACTTC
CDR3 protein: CASSYSIGYEQYF

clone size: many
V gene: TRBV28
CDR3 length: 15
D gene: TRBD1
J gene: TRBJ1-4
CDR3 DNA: TGTGCCAGCAGTCCGACAGGGGGCACTAATGAAAAACTGTTTTTT
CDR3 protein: CASSPTGGTNEKLFF

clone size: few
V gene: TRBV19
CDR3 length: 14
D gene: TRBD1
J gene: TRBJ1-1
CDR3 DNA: TGTGCCAGTAGTGCCCAACAGGGGCTCACTGAAGCTTTCTTT
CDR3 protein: CASSAQQGLTEAFF

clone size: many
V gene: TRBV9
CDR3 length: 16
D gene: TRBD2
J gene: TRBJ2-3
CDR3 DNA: TGTGCCAGCAGCGTACGCGCTAGCGGGAGCACAGATACGCAGTATTTT
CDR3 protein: CASSVRASGSTDTQYF

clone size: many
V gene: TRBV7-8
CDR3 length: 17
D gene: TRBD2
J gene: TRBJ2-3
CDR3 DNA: TGTGCCAGCAGCTCACCGGGACTAGCGGAGATCACAGATACGCAGTATTTT
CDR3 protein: CASSSPGLAEITDTQYF